What follows are 25 T cell receptor beta chains derived from one specimen sequenced in a study of T cells in Graves' hyperthyroidism and ophthalmopathy. RNA transcripts served as the template for amplifying TCR beta CDR3 regions. First-round RT-PCR targeting the TCR CDR3 was performed with the HTBI primer set. Via MiXCR, TCRdb re-called the multiplex PCR reads, giving one row per CDR3 protein. The table lists about 350,000 distinct CDR3 sequences, roughly 19% of them singletons. Input material: blood. These TCRs come from a woman younger than 35 with Graves' hyperthyroidism.

This clonotype has ten or more counts. The V call is TRBV7-2, the J call TRBJ1-2, with a tentative D call TRBD1 (5 bases). The CDR3 totals 12 residues. The V gene's germline CDR1 is SGHTA and CDR2 FQGNSA. With 5 bases removed from V and 6 bases from J, the gap between germline ends came to 10 bases. In nucleotides, the CDR3 is TGTGCCAGCAGCCCAGAACAGGATGGCTACACCTTC. Translation gives CASSPEQDGYTF.

This clonotype was picked up many times. The chain uses TRBV4-2 and TRBJ2-6; maybe TRBD1 (6 bases). CDR1 is LGHNA and CDR2 is YNFKEQ in the germline V gene. With 4 bases removed from V and 4 bases from J, the gap between germline ends came to 14 bases. The CDR3 covers 16 residues. Here the CDR3 DNA reads TGTGCCAGCAGCCGATCAGGGGTAGCCGGGGCCAACGTCCTGACTTTC. Amino acids: CASSRSGVAGANVLTF.

The table lists this clonotype with many counts. J is TRBJ1-2 and V is TRBV20-1, with unresolved D. The CDR3 is 16 amino acids. V was cut by 5 bases and J by 1 base, with 20 bases left in between. From germline, CDR1 is DFQATT and CDR2 SNEGSKA (reference sequence). The CDR3 DNA is TGCAGTGCTCAGTGGTTTAGCCGGGATGGTAACTATGGCTACACCTTC. Translation gives CSAQWFSRDGNYGYTF.

The V and J genes are TRBV6-1 and TRBJ2-5; possible D gene TRBD1, 6 bases. Trimming cost V 6 bases and J 5 bases, with 16 bases left between them. Germline V gene data show CDR1 as MNHNS and CDR2 as SASEGT. The CDR3 runs 14 residues. The CDR3 loop reads CASSRKTRGETQYF. The CDR3, as DNA: TGTGCCAGCAGCCGTAAGACCAGGGGCGAGACCCAGTACTTC.

This clonotype was detected many times. The chain links TRBV6-1 to TRBJ1-2; D gene uncertain. Germline V gene data show CDR1 as MNHNS and CDR2 as SASEGT. The length of the CDR3 is 13 residues. The V end was cut by 0 bases, the J end by 1 base, with 3 bases between. CDR3 region: CASSEANNYGYTF. CDR3 coding DNA: TGTGCCAGCAGTGAAGCGAATAACTATGGCTACACCTTC.

This clonotype was seen many times. The J gene is TRBJ1-1, the V gene TRBV6-1; no reliable D call. The CDR3 is 14 residues long. V was clipped by 7 bases and J by 4 bases, with 16 bases between them. Germline loops: CDR1 MNHNS, CDR2 SASEGT. The CDR3 loop is CASNRAAEGTEAFF. CDR3 nucleotides: TGTGCCAGCAACCGAGCGGCGGAGGGCACTGAAGCTTTCTTT.

The V call is TRBV30, the J call TRBJ2-5; D is unresolved. The CDR3 is made up of 12 amino acids. Germline V CDR1 and CDR2: GTSNPN, SVGIG (reference sequence). V gave up 3 bases and J gave up 5 bases, with 10 bases separating them. The CDR3 DNA sequence: TGTGCCTGGAGCGGAGTTCAGGAGACCCAGTACTTC. This translates into CAWSGVQETQYF.

The V call is TRBV6-1, the J call TRBJ2-4; the D gene is possibly TRBD1 (7 bases). Germline CDR1 is MNHNS and CDR2 is SASEGT. The CDR3 loop spans 15 amino acids. V gave up 5 bases and J gave up 3 bases, with 14 bases separating them. Written as DNA, the CDR3 is TGTGCCAGCAGTCAGGGGGGTGCGGTCAAAAACATTCAGTACTTC. Its translation: CASSQGGAVKNIQYF.

As DNA, the CDR3 is TGCGCCAGCAGCTTCCCAGGTATGCTGAACGAGCAGTACTTC. Encoded protein: CASSFPGMLNEQYF. The rearrangement uses TRBV5-1 and TRBJ2-7; D is unresolved. Germline V gene sequence: CDR1 SGHRS, CDR2 YFSETQ. The CDR3 runs 14 residues. With 2 bases removed from V and 5 bases from J, the gap between germline ends came to 14 bases.

This clonotype appeared many times. The chain combines TRBV4-1 with TRBJ1-2; tentatively, D is TRBD1 (5 bases). The CDR3 consists of 14 residues. Trimming stripped 3 bases from V and 8 bases from J, with 16 bases between. Germline V gene lookup returns CDR1 MGHRA and CDR2 YSYEKL. The CDR3: CASSQAHGRDGYTF. Here the CDR3 DNA reads TGCGCCAGCAGCCAGGCCCACGGCAGGGACGGCTACACCTTC.

There are many counts of this clonotype. The V and J genes are TRBV6-5 and TRBJ1-1, with D perhaps matching TRBD1 (5 bases). CDR1 is MNHEY and CDR2 is SVGAGI in the germline V gene. Deletions cut 8 bases from V and 6 bases from J, with 22 bases between. The CDR3 spans 15 residues. In DNA, the CDR3 is TGTGCCAGCGTCCCGTCCCGGGGCCGAACCGCTGAAGCTTTCTTT. Its protein is CASVPSRGRTAEAFF.

This clonotype was detected ten times or more. The chain joins TRBV5-5 to TRBJ2-5, with D perhaps matching TRBD1 or TRBD2 (5 bases each). Looked up from germline, CDR1 is SGHKS and CDR2 is YYEKEE (reference sequence). The CDR3 consists of 14 residues. V dropped 1 base and J dropped 5 bases, with 12 bases sitting between them. CDR3 residues: CASSLWSGTETQYF. CDR3 nucleotide sequence: TGTGCCAGCAGCTTGTGGTCAGGGACCGAGACCCAGTACTTC.

This clonotype was observed many times. The V and J genes are TRBV20-1 and TRBJ2-4, with D possibly TRBD2 on 5 matching bases. The CDR3 is 12 amino acids. Germline loops: CDR1 DFQATT, CDR2 SNEGSKA (reference sequence). V was trimmed by 1 base and J by 9 bases, leaving 10 bases between them. CDR3 DNA sequence: TGCAGTGCTAGAGCCCCCCGGGGCATTCAGTACTTC. Residues: CSARAPRGIQYF.

This clonotype was counted once. A much larger clone sits a single nucleotide away, making a read error possible. The CDR3: CVTSDRSGANVLTF. The CDR3 coding sequence is TGTGTCACCAGTGATCGGAGTGGGGCCAACGTCCTGACTTTC. The rearrangement joins TRBV24-1 to TRBJ2-6; no reliable D call. The length of the CDR3 is 14 residues. Germline V gives CDR1 KGHDR, CDR2 SFDVKD.

This clonotype was observed at least ten times. This sequence joins TRBV30 and TRBJ1-1, with D unclear. Per germline, CDR1 GTSNPN and CDR2 SVGIG (reference sequence). V lost 5 bases, J lost 1 base, and 5 bases lay in between. CDR3 length equals 11 residues. CDR3 nucleotides: TGTGCCTGGGCTTCGAACACTGAAGCTTTCTTT. This sequence encodes CAWASNTEAFF.

This clonotype showed up many times. V and J are TRBV7-3 and TRBJ1-1; TRBD1 matches 7 bases. Germline CDR1 and CDR2: SGHTA and FQGTGA. V lost 0 bases to trimming and J lost 11 bases; unmatched junction nucleotides: 9. This CDR3 is 14 amino acids long. DNA for the CDR3: TGTGCCAGCAGCTTAACGCTTGGCGGGACAGAGGCTTTCTTT. Translating it yields CASSLTLGGTEAFF.

Ten or more counts support this clonotype. The V call is TRBV7-9, the J call TRBJ2-5; 12 bases align to TRBD2. V lost 2 bases and J lost 3; bases outside the gene matches: 4. The CDR3 consists of 16 residues. Germline-derived CDR1 and CDR2 are SEHNR and FQNEAQ (reference sequence). CDR3 nucleotides: TGTGCCAGCAGCTTACCGAGGACTAGCGGGGAAGAGACCCAGTACTTC. This codes for CASSLPRTSGEETQYF. Supplemented by reference TRBV7-9 and TRBJ2-5, the full variable domain reads DTGVSQNPRHKITKRGQNVTFRCDPISEHNRLYWYRQTLGQGPEFLTYFQNEAQLEKSRLLSDRFSAERPKGSFSTLEIQRTEQGDSAMYLCASSLPRTSGEETQYFGPGTRLLVL.

This clonotype was picked up many times. This rearrangement joins TRBV28 to TRBJ2-7, with TRBD1 matching over 10 bases. The length of the CDR3 is 16 residues. After removal of 4 bases from V and 0 bases from J, the junction contained 6 bases not matched to a gene. Per germline, CDR1 MDHEN and CDR2 SYDVKM. The CDR3 loop reads CASSSTGGASSYEQYF. The CDR3 DNA reads TGTGCCAGCAGTTCGACAGGGGGCGCGTCCTCCTACGAGCAGTACTTC.

This chain joins TRBV3-1 and TRBJ2-2, with 11 bases lining up with TRBD2. Germline CDR1 LGHDT, CDR2 YNNKEL (reference sequence). The CDR3 has 17 amino acids. V shed 3 bases, J shed 3 bases, and the junction held 6 bases outside the gene matches. CDR3 DNA: TGTGCCAGCAGCCAGATTAGCGGGGGGGCTTACACCGGGGAGCTGTTTTTT. Residues: CASSQISGGAYTGELFF.

This clonotype showed up many times. The chain joins TRBV7-9 to TRBJ1-1; TRBD1 might be the D (6 bases). Trimming removed 0 bases at V and 4 bases at J, with 12 bases between. Germline V gives CDR1 SEHNR, CDR2 FQNEAQ (reference sequence). The CDR3 is 15 amino acids. The CDR3 DNA sequence: TGTGCCAGCAGCTTAGCCTCCAGGGGACCCACTGAAGCTTTCTTT. It is translated as CASSLASRGPTEAFF.

The J gene is TRBJ1-2, the V gene TRBV11-2; possibly TRBD1 for D (6 bases). The germline gives CDR1 SGHAT, CDR2 FQNNGV. V lost 4 bases, J lost 5 bases, and 11 bases lay in between. This CDR3 spans 13 amino acids. The CDR3: CASSCRDTYGYTF. CDR3 nucleotide sequence: TGTGCCAGCAGCTGCCGGGACACATATGGCTACACCTTC. The entire variable domain, with the rest obtained from reference TRBV11-2 and TRBJ1-2, is as follows: EAGVAQSPRYKIIEKRQSVAFWCNPISGHATLYWYQQILGQGPKLLIQFQNNGVVDDSQLPKDRFSAERLKGVDSTLKIQPAKLEDSAVYLCASSCRDTYGYTFGSGTRLTVV.

This clonotype has a count of ten or more. The genes are TRBV12-3 or TRBV12-4 and TRBJ1-2, with TRBD1 as a possible D gene (6 bases). The V end was cut by 5 bases, the J end by 0 bases, with 16 bases between. The CDR3 extends over 16 amino acids. The CDR3 bases are TGTGCCAGCAGTACAGGGTTTGGGACCGCTAACTATGGCTACACCTTC. Residues: CASSTGFGTANYGYTF.

This clonotype was seen just once. The chain has TRBV9 and TRBJ2-2, with 12 bases matching TRBD1. Losses at the gene ends were 4 bases for V and 5 bases for J; bases not matched to a gene: 6. In germline, CDR1 is SGDLS, CDR2 YYNGEE. This CDR3 contains 16 residues. The CDR3 bases are TGTGCCAGCAGCCTCCGGGACAGGGGGCAGACCGGGGAGCTGTTTTTT. Amino acid sequence: CASSLRDRGQTGELFF.

This clonotype was counted a few times. The V call is TRBV5-1, the J call TRBJ1-6; D ambiguous. The CDR3 loop spans 17 amino acids. Germline V gene sequence: CDR1 SGHRS, CDR2 YFSETQ. V shed 4 bases and J shed 6 bases, with 20 bases lying between them. In DNA form, the CDR3 reads TGCGCCAGCAGCCCCTCCCGGACCTCGGCCTTTAATTCACCCCTCCACTTT. Its translation is CASSPSRTSAFNSPLHF.

The table lists this clonotype with many counts. The chain joins TRBV5-1 to TRBJ1-3; no clear D gene. Germline V gene lookup returns CDR1 SGHRS and CDR2 YFSETQ. CDR3 length: 14 residues. V dropped 1 base and J dropped 3 bases, with 8 bases sitting between them. Here the CDR3 DNA reads TGCGCCAGCAGCTTGACGGGCATTGGAAACACCATATATTTT. Translating gives CASSLTGIGNTIYF.